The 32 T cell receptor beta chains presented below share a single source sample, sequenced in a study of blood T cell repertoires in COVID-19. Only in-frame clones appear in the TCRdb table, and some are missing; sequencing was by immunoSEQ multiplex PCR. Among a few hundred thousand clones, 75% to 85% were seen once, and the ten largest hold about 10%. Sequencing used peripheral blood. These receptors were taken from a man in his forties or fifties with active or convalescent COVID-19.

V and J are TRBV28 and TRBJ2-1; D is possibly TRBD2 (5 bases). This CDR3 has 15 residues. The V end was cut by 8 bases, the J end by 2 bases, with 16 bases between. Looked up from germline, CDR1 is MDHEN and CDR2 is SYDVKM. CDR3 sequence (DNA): TGTGCCAGCCGCGTGGGCTCGACTACCTACAATGAGCAGTTCTTC. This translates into CASRVGSTTYNEQFF.

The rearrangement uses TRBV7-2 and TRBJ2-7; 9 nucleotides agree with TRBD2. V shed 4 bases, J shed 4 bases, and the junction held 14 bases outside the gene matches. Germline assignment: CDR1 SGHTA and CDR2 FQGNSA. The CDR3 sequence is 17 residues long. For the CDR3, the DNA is TGTGCCAGCAGCTCCGGGGGCCCCGGGACTAGCTTTTACGAGCAGTACTTC. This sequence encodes CASSSGGPGTSFYEQYF.

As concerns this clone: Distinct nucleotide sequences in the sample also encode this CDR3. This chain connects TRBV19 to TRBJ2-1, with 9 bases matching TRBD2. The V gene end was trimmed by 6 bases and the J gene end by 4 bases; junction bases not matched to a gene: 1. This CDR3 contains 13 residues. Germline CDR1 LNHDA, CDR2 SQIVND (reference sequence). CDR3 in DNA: TGTGCCAGTAGCCTAGCGGGGTACAATGAGCAGTTCTTC. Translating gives CASSLAGYNEQFF. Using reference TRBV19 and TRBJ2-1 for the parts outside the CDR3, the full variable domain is DGGITQSPKYLFRKEGQNVTLSCEQNLNHDAMYWYRQDPGQGLRLIYYSQIVNDFQKGDIAEGYSVSREKKESFPLTVTSAQKNPTAFYLCASSLAGYNEQFFGPGTRLTVL.

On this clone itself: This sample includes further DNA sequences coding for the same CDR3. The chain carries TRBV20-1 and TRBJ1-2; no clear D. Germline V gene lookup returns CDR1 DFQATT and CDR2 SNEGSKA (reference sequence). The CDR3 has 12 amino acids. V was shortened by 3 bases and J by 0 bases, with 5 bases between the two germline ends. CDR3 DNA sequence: TGCAGTGCTAGTCTCGCTAACTATGGCTACACCTTC. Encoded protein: CSASLANYGYTF.

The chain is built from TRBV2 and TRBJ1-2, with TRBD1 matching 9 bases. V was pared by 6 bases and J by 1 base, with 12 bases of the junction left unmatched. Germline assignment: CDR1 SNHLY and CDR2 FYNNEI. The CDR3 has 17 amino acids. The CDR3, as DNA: TGTGCCAGCAGGGAGCCGGGACAGGGAGAGGGTAACTATGGCTACACCTTC. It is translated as CASREPGQGEGNYGYTF.

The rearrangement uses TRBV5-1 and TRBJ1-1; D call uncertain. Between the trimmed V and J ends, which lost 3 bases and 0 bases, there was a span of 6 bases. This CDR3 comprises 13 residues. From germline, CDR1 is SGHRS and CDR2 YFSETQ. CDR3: CASSSGMNTEAFF. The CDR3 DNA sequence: TGCGCCAGCAGCTCCGGGATGAACACTGAAGCTTTCTTT.

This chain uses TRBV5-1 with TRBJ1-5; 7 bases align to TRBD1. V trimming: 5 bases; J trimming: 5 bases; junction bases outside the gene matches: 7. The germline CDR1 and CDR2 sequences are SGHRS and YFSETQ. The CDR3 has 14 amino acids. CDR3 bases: TGCGCCAGCAGTAGGGGGCCCGACTATCAGCCCCAGCATTTT. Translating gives CASSRGPDYQPQHF.

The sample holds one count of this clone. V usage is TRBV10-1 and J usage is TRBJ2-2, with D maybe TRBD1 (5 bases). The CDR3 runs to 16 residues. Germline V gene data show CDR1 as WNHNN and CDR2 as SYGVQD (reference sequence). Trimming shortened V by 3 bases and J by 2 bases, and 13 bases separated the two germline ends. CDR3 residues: CASSDGREKNTGELFF. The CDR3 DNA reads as TGCGCCAGCAGTGATGGCAGGGAAAAAAACACCGGGGAGCTGTTTTTT.

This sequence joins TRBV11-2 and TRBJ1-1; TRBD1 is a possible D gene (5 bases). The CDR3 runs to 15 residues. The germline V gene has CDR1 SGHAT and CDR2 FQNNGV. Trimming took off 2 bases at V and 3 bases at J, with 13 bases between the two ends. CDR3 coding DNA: TGTGCCAGCAGCTTAAATCTTCCAGGGTACACTGAAGCTTTCTTT. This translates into CASSLNLPGYTEAFF.

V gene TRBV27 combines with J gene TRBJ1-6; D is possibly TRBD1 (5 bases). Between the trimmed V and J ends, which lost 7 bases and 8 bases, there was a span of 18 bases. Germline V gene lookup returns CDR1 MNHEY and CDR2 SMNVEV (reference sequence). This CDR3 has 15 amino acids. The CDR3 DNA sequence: TGTGCCAGCACCTCGACGGGGGAGGGCGATTCACCCCTCCACTTT. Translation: CASTSTGEGDSPLHF.

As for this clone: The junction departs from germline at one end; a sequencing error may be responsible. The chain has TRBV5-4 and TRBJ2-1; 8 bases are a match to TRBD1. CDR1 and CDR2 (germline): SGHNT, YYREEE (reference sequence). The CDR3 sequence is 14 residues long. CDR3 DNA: TGTGTCAGCAGCTTAGGACAGGGCTACAATGAGCAGTTCTTC. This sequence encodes CVSSLGQGYNEQFF.

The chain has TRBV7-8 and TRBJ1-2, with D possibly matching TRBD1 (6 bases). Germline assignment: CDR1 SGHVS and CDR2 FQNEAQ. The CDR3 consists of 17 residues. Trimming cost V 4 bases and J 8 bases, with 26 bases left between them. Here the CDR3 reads CASSSRQDRGRRRGYTF. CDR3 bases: TGTGCCAGCAGCTCCCGACAGGACCGGGGCCGACGTCGGGGCTACACCTTC.

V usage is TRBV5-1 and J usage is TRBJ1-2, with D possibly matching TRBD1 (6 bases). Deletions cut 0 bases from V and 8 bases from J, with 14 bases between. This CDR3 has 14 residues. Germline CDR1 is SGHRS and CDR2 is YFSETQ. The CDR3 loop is CASSLAGRGNGYTF. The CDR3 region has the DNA TGCGCCAGCAGCTTGGCAGGCAGGGGTAACGGCTACACCTTC.

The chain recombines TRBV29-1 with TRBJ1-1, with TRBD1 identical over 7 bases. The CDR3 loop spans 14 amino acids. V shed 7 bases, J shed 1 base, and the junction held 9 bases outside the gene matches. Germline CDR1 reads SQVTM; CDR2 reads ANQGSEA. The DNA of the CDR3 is TGCAGCGGTTACTCCGGGACAGAGAACACTGAAGCTTTCTTT. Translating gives CSGYSGTENTEAFF. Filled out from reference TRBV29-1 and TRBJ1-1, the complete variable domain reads SAVISQKPSRDICQRGTSLTIQCQVDSQVTMMFWYRQQPGQSLTLIATANQGSEATYESGFVIDKFPISRPNLTFSTLTVSNMSPEDSSIYLCSGYSGTENTEAFFGQGTRLTVV.

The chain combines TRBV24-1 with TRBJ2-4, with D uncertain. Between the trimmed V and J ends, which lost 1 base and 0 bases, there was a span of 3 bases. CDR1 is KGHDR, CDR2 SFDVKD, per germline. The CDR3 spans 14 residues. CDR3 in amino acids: CATSDFIAKNIQYF. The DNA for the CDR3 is TGTGCCACCAGTGATTTTATAGCCAAAAACATTCAGTACTTC.

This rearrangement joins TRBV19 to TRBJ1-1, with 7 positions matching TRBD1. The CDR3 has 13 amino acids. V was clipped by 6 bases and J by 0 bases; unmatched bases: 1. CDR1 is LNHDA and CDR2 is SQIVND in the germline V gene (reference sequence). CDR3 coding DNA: TGTGCCAGTAGGGACAGGATGAACACTGAAGCTTTCTTT. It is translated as CASRDRMNTEAFF. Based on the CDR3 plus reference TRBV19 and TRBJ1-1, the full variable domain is DGGITQSPKYLFRKEGQNVTLSCEQNLNHDAMYWYRQDPGQGLRLIYYSQIVNDFQKGDIAEGYSVSREKKESFPLTVTSAQKNPTAFYLCASRDRMNTEAFFGQGTRLTVV.

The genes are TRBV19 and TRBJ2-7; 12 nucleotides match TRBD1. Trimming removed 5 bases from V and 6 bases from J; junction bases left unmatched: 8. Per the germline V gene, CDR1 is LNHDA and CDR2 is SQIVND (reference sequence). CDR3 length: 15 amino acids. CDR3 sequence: CASSPRDRGRSEQYF. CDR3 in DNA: TGTGCCAGTAGTCCTCGGGACAGGGGGCGAAGCGAGCAGTACTTC.

CDR3 residues: CASSSSQVNTEAFF. In nucleotides, the CDR3 is TGTGCCAGCAGCTCATCCCAGGTGAACACTGAAGCTTTCTTT. V is TRBV7-2 and J is TRBJ1-1; no reliable D call. The CDR3 length is 14 residues. CDR1 is SGHTA, CDR2 FQGNSA, per germline. V was trimmed by 4 bases and J by 0 bases, leaving 9 bases between them.

The chain's CDR3 is CASRTQNTEAFF. CDR3 DNA: TGTGCCAGCAGGACACAGAACACTGAAGCTTTCTTT. This chain uses TRBV28 with TRBJ1-1; D unclear. The V gene's germline CDR1 is MDHEN and CDR2 SYDVKM. The CDR3 is made up of 12 amino acids. V lost 6 bases to trimming and J lost 1 base, with 6 bases between them.

CDR3 region: CASSPPTGSGYTF. Written as DNA, the CDR3 is TGTGCCAGCAGTCCACCAACAGGGAGTGGCTACACCTTC. The J gene is TRBJ1-2, the V gene TRBV6-6; tentatively, D is TRBD1 (6 bases). V was cut by 5 bases and J by 7 bases, with 14 bases left in between. Germline lookup yields CDR1 MNHNY and CDR2 SVGAGI (reference sequence). The CDR3 length is 13 residues.

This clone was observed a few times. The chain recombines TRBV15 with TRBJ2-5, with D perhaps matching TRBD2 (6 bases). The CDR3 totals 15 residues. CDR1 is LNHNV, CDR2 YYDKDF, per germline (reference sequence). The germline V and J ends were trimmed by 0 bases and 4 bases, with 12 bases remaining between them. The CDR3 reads CATSRERQGGETQYF. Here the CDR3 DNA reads TGTGCCACCAGCAGAGAACGCCAGGGAGGAGAGACCCAGTACTTC.

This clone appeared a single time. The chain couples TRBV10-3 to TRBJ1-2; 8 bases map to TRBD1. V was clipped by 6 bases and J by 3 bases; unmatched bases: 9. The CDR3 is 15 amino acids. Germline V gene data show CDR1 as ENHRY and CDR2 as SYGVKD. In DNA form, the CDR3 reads TGTGCCATCAGGCCCCCAGGACAGGGCGACTATGGCTACACCTTC. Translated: CAIRPPGQGDYGYTF.

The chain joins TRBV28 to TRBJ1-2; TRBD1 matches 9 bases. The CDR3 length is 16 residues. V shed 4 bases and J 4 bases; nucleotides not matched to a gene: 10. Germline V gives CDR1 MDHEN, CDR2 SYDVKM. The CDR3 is CASSWGSGTGIYGYTF. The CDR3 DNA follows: TGTGCCAGCAGTTGGGGGTCCGGGACAGGGATCTATGGCTACACCTTC.

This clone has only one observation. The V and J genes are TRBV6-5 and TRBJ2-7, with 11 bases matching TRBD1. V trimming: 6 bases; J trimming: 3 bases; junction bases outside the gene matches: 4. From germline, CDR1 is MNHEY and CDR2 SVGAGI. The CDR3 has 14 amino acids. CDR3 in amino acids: CASRGTGGSYEQYF. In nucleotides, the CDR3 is TGTGCCAGCAGGGGGACAGGGGGAAGCTACGAGCAGTACTTC.

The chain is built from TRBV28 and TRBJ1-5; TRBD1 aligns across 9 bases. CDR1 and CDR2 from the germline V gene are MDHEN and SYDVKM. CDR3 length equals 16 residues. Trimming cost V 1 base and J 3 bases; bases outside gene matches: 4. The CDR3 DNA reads TGTGCCAGCAGTTTATACAGGGGGCTTCACAATCAGCCCCAGCATTTT. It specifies CASSLYRGLHNQPQHF.

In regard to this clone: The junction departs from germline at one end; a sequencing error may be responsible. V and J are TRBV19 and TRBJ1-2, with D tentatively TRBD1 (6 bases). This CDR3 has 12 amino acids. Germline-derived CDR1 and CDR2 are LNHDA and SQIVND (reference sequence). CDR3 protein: CASSIDLGTPFF. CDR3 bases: TGTGCCAGTAGTATAGATCTCGGGACACCTTTCTTC.

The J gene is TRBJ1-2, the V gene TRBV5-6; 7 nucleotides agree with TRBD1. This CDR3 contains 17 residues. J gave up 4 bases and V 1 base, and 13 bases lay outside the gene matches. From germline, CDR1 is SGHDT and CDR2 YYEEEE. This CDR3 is CASSLIGTVSPLYGYTF. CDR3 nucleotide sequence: TGTGCCAGCAGCTTGATAGGGACAGTTTCGCCCCTCTATGGCTACACCTTC.

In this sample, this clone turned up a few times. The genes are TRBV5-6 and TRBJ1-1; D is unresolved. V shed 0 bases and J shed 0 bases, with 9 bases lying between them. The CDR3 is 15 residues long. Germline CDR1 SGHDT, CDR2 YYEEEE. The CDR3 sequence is CASSLGWAMNTEAFF. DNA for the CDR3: TGTGCCAGCAGCTTGGGTTGGGCCATGAACACTGAAGCTTTCTTT.

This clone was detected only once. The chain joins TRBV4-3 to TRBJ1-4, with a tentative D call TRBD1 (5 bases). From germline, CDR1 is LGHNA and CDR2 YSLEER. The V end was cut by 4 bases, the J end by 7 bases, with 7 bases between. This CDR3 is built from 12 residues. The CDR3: CASSPQGEKLFF. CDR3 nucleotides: TGCGCCAGCAGCCCCCAGGGTGAAAAACTGTTTTTT.

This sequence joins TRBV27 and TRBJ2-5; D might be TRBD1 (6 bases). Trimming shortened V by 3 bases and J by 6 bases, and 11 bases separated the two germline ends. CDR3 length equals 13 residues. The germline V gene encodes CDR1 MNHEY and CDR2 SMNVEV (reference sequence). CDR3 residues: CASSLKQGQTQYF. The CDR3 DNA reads TGTGCCAGCAGTTTGAAGCAGGGGCAGACCCAGTACTTC.

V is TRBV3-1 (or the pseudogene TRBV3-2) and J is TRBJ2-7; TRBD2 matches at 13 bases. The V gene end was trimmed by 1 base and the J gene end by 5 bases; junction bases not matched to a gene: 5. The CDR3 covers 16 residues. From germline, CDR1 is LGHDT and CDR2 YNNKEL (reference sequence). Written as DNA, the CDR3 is TGTGCCAGCAGCCAAGGAACTAGCGGGGGGGCAGACGAGCAGTACGTC. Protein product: CASSQGTSGGADEQYV.

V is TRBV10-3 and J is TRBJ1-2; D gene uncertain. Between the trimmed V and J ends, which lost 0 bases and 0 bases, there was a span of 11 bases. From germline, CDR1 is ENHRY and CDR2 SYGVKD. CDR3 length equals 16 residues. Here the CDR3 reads CAISESGVGPNYGYTF. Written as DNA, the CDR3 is TGTGCCATCAGTGAGTCGGGAGTAGGACCTAACTATGGCTACACCTTC.